Listed below are T cell receptor beta chains from one sample, sequenced in a study of graft-versus-host responses after intestinal transplantation. The assay was immunoSEQ multiplex PCR, and TCRdb's table has in-frame clones only and misses some. The sample contains fewer than 45,000 clones, about 90% of which appear only once. The material sequenced was PBMCs, taken about 330 days after intestinal transplant. Receptor source: a human patient who received an intestinal transplant, so some T cells may come from the graft donor. Each CDR3 is given with its conserved first and last residue. The D gene is left open where the match is weak. Expanded clones get a size class; other rows say once, few or many, or leave the size out.

j_call | v_call | d_call | clone_size | cdr3_aa | cdr3_nt
TRBJ2-5 | TRBV11-2 | TRBD2 | - | CASSLGTSGDLIGQYF | TGTGCCAGCAGCTTAGGGACTAGCGGGGACCTGATCGGCCAGTACTTC
TRBJ1-3 | TRBV6-5 | - | - | CASSPLNSGNTIYF | TGTGCCAGCAGCCCTCTTAACTCTGGAAACACCATATATTTT
TRBJ2-1 | TRBV7-2 | TRBD2 | - | CASSPQTSGGRADEQFF | TGTGCCAGCAGCCCACAAACCTCTGGCGGGAGGGCCGATGAGCAGTTCTTC
TRBJ1-1 | TRBV28 | - | - | CASSLGVRGTEAFF | TGTGCCAGCAGTTTGGGGGTGAGGGGCACTGAAGCTTTCTTT
TRBJ2-7 | TRBV5-4 | TRBD1 | - | CASSPHRGGSYEQYF | TGTGCCAGCAGCCCCCACAGGGGTGGGTCCTACGAGCAGTACTTC
TRBJ2-1 | TRBV4-1 | TRBD2 | once | CASSQDPGVLAGGPNQFF | TGCGCCAGCAGCCAAGATCCGGGGGTACTAGCGGGAGGGCCTAATCAGTTCTTC
TRBJ1-3 | TRBV7-2 | - | - | CASSAPGYSGNTIYF | TGTGCCAGCAGTGCACCAGGGTACTCTGGAAACACCATATATTTT
TRBJ2-7 | TRBV6-5 | - | - | CASTANREINEQYF | TGTGCCAGCACCGCGAACAGGGAAATCAACGAGCAGTACTTC
TRBJ2-2 | TRBV4-1 | TRBD1 | - | CASSQVDRDAGELFF | TGCGCCAGCAGCCAGGTGGACAGGGACGCCGGGGAGCTGTTTTTT
TRBJ1-1 | TRBV6-5 | - | - | CASGISGNTEAFF | TGTGCCAGCGGGATAAGCGGGAACACTGAAGCTTTCTTT
TRBJ1-3 | TRBV5-1 | - | once | CASSFTGSGNTIYF | TGCGCCAGCAGCTTTACAGGGTCTGGAAACACCATATATTTT
TRBJ2-3 | TRBV4-1 | - | once | CASSQGPGGTDTQYF | TGCGCCAGCAGCCAAGGACCCGGGGGCACAGATACGCAGTATTTT
TRBJ2-5 | TRBV28 | - | - | CASSLRQGIRVGETQYF | TGTGCCAGCAGTTTACGGCAGGGGATTCGAGTAGGGGAGACCCAGTACTTC
TRBJ2-7 | TRBV7-2 | TRBD2 | - | CASSPRRASGYEQYF | TGTGCCAGCAGCCCACGTCGCGCTAGCGGCTACGAGCAGTACTTC
TRBJ1-1 | TRBV28 | - | - | CASSSGGTEAFF | TGTGCCAGCAGTTCTGGGGGTACTGAAGCTTTCTTT
TRBJ2-5 | TRBV13 | - | - | CASSPSEGRGETQYF | TGTGCCAGCAGCCCGAGTGAGGGGCGAGGAGAGACCCAGTACTTC
TRBJ2-1 | TRBV6-5 | TRBD2 | - | CASSYLRGEAYNEQFF | TGTGCCAGCAGTTACTTGCGGGGGGAGGCCTACAATGAGCAGTTCTTC
TRBJ2-1 | TRBV5-5 | TRBD2 | - | CASSFSGGTYNEQFF | TGTGCCAGCAGCTTTAGCGGGGGTACCTACAATGAGCAGTTCTTC
TRBJ2-1 | TRBV10-3 | TRBD2 | - | CAISGEGYNEQFF | TGTGCCATCAGTGGGGAGGGATACAATGAGCAGTTCTTC
TRBJ1-2 | TRBV5-4 | - | - | CASSKLRDTKGGYTF | TGTGCCAGCAGCAAACTCCGGGACACCAAAGGAGGCTACACCTTC